The 19 T cell receptor beta chains given below trace back to one sample, sequenced in a study of PD-1 blockade in classical Hodgkin lymphoma. Assay: immunoSEQ multiplex PCR; the TCRdb copy retains only in-frame clones and omits some. Found here are around 34,000 clones, more than 65% of them singletons; the top ten hold roughly 15%. There was relapse after autologous stem cell transplantation in every patient, and there was variation in brentuximab vedotin exposure. The specimen was peripheral blood mononuclear cells (PBMCs), collected before the second cycle of nivolumab. The receptors come from a human donor with classical Hodgkin lymphoma.

This clone has a handful of counts. The chain couples TRBV9 to TRBJ2-3, with 11 bases that match TRBD2. The germline gives CDR1 SGDLS, CDR2 YYNGEE. The CDR3 sequence is 15 residues long. V lost 3 bases, J lost 5 bases, and 5 bases stayed unmatched. The CDR3 DNA is TGTGCCAGCAGCGCTAGCGGGGGGTGGGGAGATACGCAGTATTTT. The encoded protein is CASSASGGWGDTQYF.

This clone was observed a handful of times. The chain carries TRBV4-1 and TRBJ2-2, with D possibly being TRBD2 (5 bases). The V gene's germline CDR1 is MGHRA and CDR2 YSYEKL. Trimming removed 0 bases from V and 7 bases from J, with 9 bases in between. The CDR3 length is 14 residues. CDR3 amino acids: CASSQDYGVGELFF. CDR3 coding DNA: TGCGCCAGCAGCCAAGATTACGGGGTCGGGGAGCTGTTTTTT.

V usage is TRBV5-4 and J usage is TRBJ2-4, with 10 bases aligning to TRBD1. Germline V gene sequence: CDR1 SGHNT, CDR2 YYREEE (reference sequence). The CDR3 is made up of 16 amino acids. V shed 3 bases and J 5 bases; nucleotides not matched to a gene: 8. The CDR3 nucleotides are TGTGCCAGCAGCTCCGCCGGGACAGGGGTTCAAAACATTCAGTACTTC. It encodes CASSSAGTGVQNIQYF.

There are a few counts of this clone. The J gene is TRBJ2-2, the V gene TRBV7-9; 9 nucleotides line up with TRBD2. The trim removed 3 bases at V and 1 base at J, leaving 3 bases unmatched. The CDR3 sequence is 16 residues long. Germline values: CDR1 SEHNR, CDR2 FQNEAQ (reference sequence). The CDR3 here is CASSFRAGGNTGELFF. CDR3 coding DNA: TGTGCCAGCAGCTTCCGAGCGGGGGGGAACACCGGGGAGCTGTTTTTT. The full variable domain, in which reference TRBV7-9 and TRBJ2-2 provide the parts outside the CDR3, is DTGVSQNPRHKITKRGQNVTFRCDPISEHNRLYWYRQTLGQGPEFLTYFQNEAQLEKSRLLSDRFSAERPKGSFSTLEIQRTEQGDSAMYLCASSFRAGGNTGELFFGEGSRLTVL.

J is TRBJ2-5 and V is TRBV28, with TRBD1 as a possible D gene (6 bases). Germline CDR1 is MDHEN and CDR2 is SYDVKM. The CDR3 length is 14 residues. V was trimmed by 6 bases and J by 5 bases, leaving 16 bases between them. CDR3 loop: CASRGHPLGETQYF. CDR3 nucleotides: TGTGCCAGCAGGGGACACCCTTTGGGGGAGACCCAGTACTTC.

The rearrangement links TRBV7-6 to TRBJ1-3; no clear D gene. V was trimmed by 5 bases and J by 0 bases, leaving 8 bases between them. There are 14 residues in the CDR3. Germline CDR1 is SGHVS and CDR2 is FNYEAQ. The CDR3 loop is CASSLLRSGNTIYF. The CDR3 bases are TGTGCCAGCAGCCTACTGCGCTCTGGAAACACCATATATTTT. The whole variable domain, remainder taken from reference TRBV7-6 and TRBJ1-3, is GAGVSQSPRYKVTKRGQDVALRCDPISGHVSLYWYRQALGQGPEFLTYFNYEAQQDKSGLPNDRFSAERPEGSISTLTIQRTEQRDSAMYRCASSLLRSGNTIYFGEGSWLTVV.

V gene TRBV19 combines with J gene TRBJ1-5; maybe TRBD1 (6 bases). The CDR3 has 15 residues. Deletions cut 5 bases from V and 3 bases from J, with 14 bases between. Germline lookup yields CDR1 LNHDA and CDR2 SQIVND (reference sequence). The CDR3 DNA follows: TGTGCCAGTAGTTCTAGGACAGCTTTCAATCAGCCCCAGCATTTT. It encodes CASSSRTAFNQPQHF.

DNA for the CDR3: TGCGCCAGCAGCCAAGTGGTTAGGGGAGAGACCCAGTACTTC. This encodes CASSQVVRGETQYF. The rearrangement uses TRBV4-3 and TRBJ2-5; tentative D call: TRBD1 (5 bases). The CDR3 extends over 14 amino acids. Trimming took off 1 base at V and 4 bases at J, with 10 bases between the two ends. From germline, CDR1 is LGHNA and CDR2 YSLEER.

J is TRBJ1-2 and V is TRBV5-8; D is perhaps TRBD1 (6 bases). Germline-derived CDR1 and CDR2 are SGHTS and YDEGEE. The CDR3 runs to 15 residues. The V end lost 4 bases, the J end lost 3 bases, and 16 bases lay between the germline ends. CDR3 sequence reads: CASSPLWAGDYGYTF. The CDR3 DNA follows: TGTGCCAGCAGCCCGTTATGGGCAGGGGACTATGGCTACACCTTC.

The chain links TRBV14 to TRBJ1-5; no firm D call. Trimming shortened V by 6 bases and J by 9 bases, and 12 bases separated the two germline ends. The CDR3 is made up of 12 amino acids. Looked up from germline, CDR1 is SGHDN and CDR2 is FVKESK. The CDR3 sequence is CASSKGIGPQHF. The CDR3 bases are TGTGCCAGCAGTAAAGGGATCGGGCCCCAGCATTTT.

This clone was observed a single time. V usage is TRBV11-3 and J usage is TRBJ2-2; D remains unclear. V was cut by 1 base and J by 2 bases, with 11 bases left in between. The germline V gene encodes CDR1 SGHNT and CDR2 YENEEA. The CDR3 has 16 residues. CDR3 in DNA: TGTGCCAGCAGCTTAGGCCCCGTCTTAAACACCGGGGAGCTGTTTTTT. Translated: CASSLGPVLNTGELFF. The full variable domain, with the rest looked up from reference TRBV11-3 and TRBJ2-2, is EAGVVQSPRYKIIEKKQPVAFWCNPISGHNTLYWYLQNLGQGPELLIRYENEEAVDDSQLPKDRFSAERLKGVDSTLKIQPAELGDSAVYLCASSLGPVLNTGELFFGEGSRLTVL.

The sample holds one count of this clone. The V call is TRBV5-4, the J call TRBJ2-1; possibly TRBD1 for D (5 bases). This CDR3 contains 14 residues. The V gene's germline CDR1 is SGHNT and CDR2 YYREEE (reference sequence). Trimming shortened V by 1 base and J by 5 bases, and 10 bases separated the two germline ends. This CDR3 reads CASSLSATDNEQFF. The CDR3 coding sequence is TGTGCCAGCAGCTTGTCTGCGACAGACAATGAGCAGTTCTTC.

V and J are TRBV9 and TRBJ2-3; 9 bases align to TRBD2. The CDR3 is 14 amino acids. CDR1 is SGDLS and CDR2 is YYNGEE in the germline V gene. V shed 4 bases, J shed 7 bases, and the junction held 7 bases outside the gene matches. CDR3 DNA: TGTGCCAGCAGCTTCGGGACTAGCATGTATACGCAGTATTTT. Translating gives CASSFGTSMYTQYF.

This chain connects TRBV12-5 to TRBJ2-7; 9 positions agree with TRBD1. The germline V gene encodes CDR1 LGHNT and CDR2 FRNRAP. The CDR3 length is 13 residues. With V trimmed by 2 bases and J by 5 bases, 1 base remained unmatched. CDR3 nucleotide sequence: TGTGCTAGTGGTTTGTACAGGGGGCACGAGCAGTACTTC. This translates into CASGLYRGHEQYF. Filled out from reference TRBV12-5 and TRBJ2-7, the complete variable domain reads DARVTQTPRHKVTEMGQEVTMRCQPILGHNTVFWYRQTMMQGLELLAYFRNRAPLDDSGMPKDRFSAEMPDATLATLKIQPSEPRDSAVYFCASGLYRGHEQYFGPGTRLTVT.

This clone was counted a few times. The J gene is TRBJ1-2, the V gene TRBV5-1; 7 bases fit TRBD1. Germline values: CDR1 SGHRS, CDR2 YFSETQ. V dropped 1 base and J dropped 8; count of bases not matched to a gene: 2. The CDR3 consists of 12 residues. CDR3 coding DNA: TGCGCCAGCAGCTTGCAGGGGGAAGGCTACACCTTC. Translating it yields CASSLQGEGYTF.

The chain recombines TRBV9 with TRBJ2-7; 8 nucleotides line up with TRBD1. Germline values: CDR1 SGDLS, CDR2 YYNGEE. The CDR3 sequence is 14 residues long. V lost 4 bases to trimming and J lost 3 bases; unmatched junction nucleotides: 6. CDR3 DNA: TGTGCCAGCAGCCCAGGACAGGGTGGCTACGAGCAGTACTTC. The encoded protein is CASSPGQGGYEQYF.

The CDR3 sequence is CASSQDRNTQYF. CDR3 nucleotide sequence: TGCGCCAGCAGCCAAGATAGGAATACGCAGTATTTT. The chain recombines TRBV4-3 with TRBJ2-3; no firm D call. Per germline, CDR1 LGHNA and CDR2 YSLEER. V lost 0 bases to trimming and J lost 7 bases, with 5 bases between them. This CDR3 has 12 amino acids.

The chain has TRBV2 and TRBJ2-5; 16 nucleotides align to TRBD2. With 5 bases clipped from V and 4 bases from J, the junction kept 7 bases outside the gene matches. The CDR3 runs 17 residues. Germline V CDR1 and CDR2: SNHLY, FYNNEI. CDR3 protein: CASSSGLAGGMGETQYF. Here the CDR3 DNA reads TGTGCCAGCAGTTCGGGACTAGCGGGGGGGATGGGAGAGACCCAGTACTTC.

The genes are TRBV21-1 and TRBJ1-2; the table's D call of TRBD1 was not tested on the DNA. TRBV21-1 counts as a pseudogene. The CDR3 spans 10 residues. DNA for the CDR3: TGTGCCAGGCATACAGATGGCTACACCTTC. This codes for CARHTDGYTF.